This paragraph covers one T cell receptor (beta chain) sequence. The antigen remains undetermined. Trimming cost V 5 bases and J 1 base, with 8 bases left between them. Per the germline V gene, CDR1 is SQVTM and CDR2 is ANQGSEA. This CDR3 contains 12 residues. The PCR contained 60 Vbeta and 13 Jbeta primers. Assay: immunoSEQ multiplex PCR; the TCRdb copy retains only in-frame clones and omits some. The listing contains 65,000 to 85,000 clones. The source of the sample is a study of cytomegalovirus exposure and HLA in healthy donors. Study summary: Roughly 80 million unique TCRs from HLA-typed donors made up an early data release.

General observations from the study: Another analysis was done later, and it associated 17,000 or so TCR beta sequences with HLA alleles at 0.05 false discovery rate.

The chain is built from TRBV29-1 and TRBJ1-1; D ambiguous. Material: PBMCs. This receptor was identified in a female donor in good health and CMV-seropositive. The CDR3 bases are TGCAGCGTTCACCCAGGGAACACTGAAGCTTTCTTT. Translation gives CSVHPGNTEAFF.